This T cell receptor (beta chain) is drawn from a study of blood T cell repertoires in COVID-19. Background on the study: Samples of COVID-19 (acute and convalescent) were obtained from the United States, Italy and Spain. Sample material is recorded as cDNA or gDNA derived from T cells, B-cell-depleted T cells, or PBMCs.

This clone was recorded a few times. The germline gives CDR1 SGHRS, CDR2 YFSETQ. The CDR3 contains 16 residues. V trimming: 4 bases; J trimming: 5 bases; junction bases outside the gene matches: 14. Methods used by the authors: For nucleated cells, counts were estimated from reference gene primer amplification. Libraries were prepared by immunoSEQ multiplex PCR; TCRdb keeps only in-frame clonotypes and omits some of them. That table is the source of V, J and clone size, and D and trimming were worked out from the DNA. The sample lists 100,000 to 150,000 clones, around 83% occurring once. Material: peripheral blood. This chain links TRBV5-1 with TRBJ2-7; 8 bases are shared with TRBD2. The sequence came from a man in his sixties with acute or convalescent COVID-19. CDR3 amino acids: CASSPGGSGSYHEQYF. CDR3 bases: TGCGCCAGCAGCCCCGGAGGGAGCGGGAGTTATCACGAGCAGTACTTC.